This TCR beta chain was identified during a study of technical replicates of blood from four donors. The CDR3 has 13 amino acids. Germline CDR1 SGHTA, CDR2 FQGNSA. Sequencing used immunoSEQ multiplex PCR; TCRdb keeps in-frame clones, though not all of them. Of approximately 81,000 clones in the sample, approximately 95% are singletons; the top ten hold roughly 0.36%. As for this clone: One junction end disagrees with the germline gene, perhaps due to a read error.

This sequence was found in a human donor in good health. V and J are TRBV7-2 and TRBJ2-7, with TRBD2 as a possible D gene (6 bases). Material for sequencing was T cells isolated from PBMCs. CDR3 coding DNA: TGTGCCAGCAGATCGCTGACTAGTCTCTGGTTCCGCTTC. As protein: CASRSLTSLWFRF.